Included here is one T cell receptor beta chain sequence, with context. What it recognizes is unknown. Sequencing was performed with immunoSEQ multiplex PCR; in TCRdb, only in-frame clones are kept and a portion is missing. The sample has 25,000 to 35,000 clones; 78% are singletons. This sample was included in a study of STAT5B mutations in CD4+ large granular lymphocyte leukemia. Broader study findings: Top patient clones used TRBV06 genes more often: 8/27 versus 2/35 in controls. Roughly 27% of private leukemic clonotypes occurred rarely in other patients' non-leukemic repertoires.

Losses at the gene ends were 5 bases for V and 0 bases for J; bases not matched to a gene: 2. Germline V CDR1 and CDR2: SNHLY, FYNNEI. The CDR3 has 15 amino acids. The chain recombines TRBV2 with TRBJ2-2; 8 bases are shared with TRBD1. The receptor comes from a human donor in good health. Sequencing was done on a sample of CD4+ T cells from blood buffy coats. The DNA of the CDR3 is TGTGCCAGCAGTTGGGGACAGGCGAACACCGGGGAGCTGTTTTTT. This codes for CASSWGQANTGELFF.